This TCR beta chain was captured in a study of vaccination and CD4 T cells after COVID-19. Study as a whole: The convalescents were made up of six males and four females, two of whom were Hispanic.

Sequence data for DNA of cultured CD4+ T cells were generated by the Oncomine TCR Beta short-read assay. TCRdb fed the PCR reads into MiXCR, producing one record per CDR3 protein. The sample yields about 25,000 distinct CDR3 sequences, over 60% seen once. The treatment here: roughly 10-day PBMC culture with coronavirus spike peptide pools or control peptides (ViraFEST assay). Details on this clonotype: Its antigen is as yet unknown.

The CDR3 runs 15 residues. Germline CDR1 reads KGHSH; CDR2 reads LQKENI. The ends lost 3 bases at V and 5 bases at J; junction bases unmatched: 4. V and J are TRBV18 and TRBJ2-3, with 11 positions matching TRBD2. The sequencing here drew on CD4+ T cells from blood, cultured in vitro, taken after SARS-CoV-2 vaccination. The clonotype was recovered from a human donor who received a COVID-19 vaccine. The CDR3 loop is CASSPLAGGGDTQYF. The CDR3, as DNA: TGTGCCAGCTCACCCCTAGCGGGGGGCGGAGATACGCAGTATTTT.